The 13 T cell receptor beta chains given below trace back to one sample, sequenced in a study of T-cell memory formation after mild COVID-19 (dated by TCRdb to the early 2020s). Receptors were amplified or captured by 5' RACE. Sequencer: Illumina NovaSeq 6000. TCRdb's own reprocessing of the public reads used fastp at Q25 and MiXCR and kept productive beta chains. For every CDR3 protein sequence, its rows merge into one entry that carries the most common genes and DNA. This sample holds about 600,000 distinct CDR3 sequences; roughly 22% were observed only once. Clones ranked in the top ten supply 8.4% of the sample. Sequencing used PBMCs or a T cell subset sorted from them (not recorded which). These receptors were taken from an adult woman who had mild COVID-19 (a few samples of this study predate the infection). The sample titles of this study are shuffled in the database, so cell type and time point are left out; the donor was told from shared clones.

In this sample, this clonotype turned up a few times. V usage is TRBV12-3 or TRBV12-4 and J usage is TRBJ2-7; the match to TRBD1 covers 9 bases. Unmatched junction bases numbered 10, after V lost 2 bases and J lost 2 bases. The CDR3 consists of 17 residues. CDR3 loop: CASSLIDWTGDPYEQYF. The CDR3 region has the DNA TGTGCCAGCAGTTTAATTGACTGGACAGGGGACCCCTACGAGCAGTACTTC.

This clonotype has only a few counts. The chain combines TRBV4-2 with TRBJ2-7; D gene unclear. This CDR3 spans 13 amino acids. Germline V CDR1 and CDR2: LGHNA, YNFKEQ. The germline V and J ends were trimmed by 0 bases and 7 bases, with 10 bases remaining between them. The CDR3 DNA reads TGTGCCAGCAGCCAAGATAACGGTCGGGAGCAGTACTTC. Protein product: CASSQDNGREQYF.

This clonotype was seen at least ten times. The rearrangement uses TRBV7-2 and TRBJ2-1; 8 bases align to TRBD2. The CDR3 is 16 residues long. The germline CDR1 and CDR2 sequences are SGHTA and FQGNSA. V was clipped by 1 base and J by 7 bases; unmatched bases: 9. This CDR3 is CASSLDGLAGANEQFF. The CDR3 DNA sequence: TGTGCCAGCAGCTTAGATGGTCTAGCGGGTGCAAATGAGCAGTTCTTC.

The chain is built from TRBV10-3 and TRBJ2-5; TRBD1 is a possible D gene (5 bases). Between the trimmed V and J ends, which lost 0 bases and 4 bases, there was a span of 12 bases. The CDR3 consists of 15 residues. In germline, CDR1 is ENHRY, CDR2 SYGVKD. The CDR3 nucleotides are TGTGCCATCAGTGAGTCGGGGCCCTGGGGAGAGACCCAGTACTTC. Its protein product is CAISESGPWGETQYF.

The V call is TRBV30, the J call TRBJ1-1; a possible D gene is TRBD1 (6 bases). Trimming stripped 0 bases from V and 9 bases from J, with 17 bases between. This CDR3 has 14 residues. The germline CDR1 and CDR2 sequences are GTSNPN and SVGIG (reference sequence). CDR3 DNA sequence: TGTGCCTGGAGTGTACGAGGGGCGGACAGACAAGCTTTCTTT. Its translation: CAWSVRGADRQAFF.

The chain carries TRBV20-1 and TRBJ2-1; TRBD2 agrees at 10 bases. With 3 bases clipped from V and 3 bases from J, the junction kept 5 bases outside the gene matches. The CDR3 length is 15 residues. The germline gives CDR1 DFQATT, CDR2 SNEGSKA (reference sequence). In DNA form, the CDR3 reads TGCAGTGCTAGGGGAACTAGCGGGAACTACAATGAGCAGTTCTTC. This encodes CSARGTSGNYNEQFF.

The gene calls are TRBV20-1 and TRBJ2-3, with TRBD2 identical over 12 bases. Germline assignment: CDR1 DFQATT and CDR2 SNEGSKA (reference sequence). The V gene end was trimmed by 0 bases and the J gene end by 11 bases; junction bases not matched to a gene: 9. This CDR3 is built from 15 residues. The CDR3 region is CSARDRLAGDVGQYF. CDR3 nucleotide sequence: TGCAGTGCTAGAGACCGACTAGCGGGGGACGTCGGGCAGTATTTT.

The J gene is TRBJ1-5, the V gene TRBV12-3 or TRBV12-4; no clear D gene. The CDR3 loop spans 14 amino acids. Trimming pared 5 bases from V and 5 bases from J, leaving 13 bases between. The CDR3 DNA reads TGTGCCAGCAGTCCCTACAGCCCTGATCAGCCCCAGCATTTT. It is translated as CASSPYSPDQPQHF.

This clonotype was seen more than once but under ten times. The V gene is TRBV2, the J gene TRBJ2-7; 7 bases line up with TRBD1. Germline loops: CDR1 SNHLY, CDR2 FYNNEI. The junction had 15 bases not matched to a gene; V was cut back by 2 bases and J by 2 bases. The CDR3 length is 18 residues. The CDR3 DNA is TGTGCCAGCAGTGAAATGGCCGGGACAGCCAAGGTTACCTACGAGCAGTACTTC. Its translation: CASSEMAGTAKVTYEQYF. The whole variable domain, remainder taken from reference TRBV2 and TRBJ2-7, is EPEVTQTPSHQVTQMGQEVILRCVPISNHLYFYWYRQILGQKVEFLVSFYNNEISEKSEIFDDQFSVERPDGSNFTLKIRSTKLEDSAMYFCASSEMAGTAKVTYEQYFGPGTRLTVT.

The sample holds one count of this clonotype. The rearrangement uses TRBV7-2 and TRBJ1-5; 7 bases align to TRBD1. Germline V gene data show CDR1 as SGHTA and CDR2 as FQGNSA. CDR3 size: 13 residues. J gave up 7 bases and V 6 bases, and 6 bases lay outside the gene matches. The CDR3 sequence: CASSFQGDQPQHF. CDR3 bases: TGTGCCAGCAGTTTCCAGGGGGACCAGCCCCAGCATTTT.

V gene TRBV18 combines with J gene TRBJ2-1; unclear D gene. V shed 2 bases and J shed 3 bases, with 8 bases lying between them. Germline CDR1 and CDR2: KGHSH and LQKENI. The CDR3 has 14 residues. In nucleotides, the CDR3 is TGTGCCAGCTCACCAGGGGTCAACTACAATGAGCAGTTCTTC. Translation: CASSPGVNYNEQFF.

The chain uses TRBV5-1 and TRBJ2-7, with TRBD1 identical over 10 bases. Germline V gene lookup returns CDR1 SGHRS and CDR2 YFSETQ. The trim removed 4 bases at V and 2 bases at J, leaving 6 bases unmatched. CDR3 size: 15 residues. CDR3 protein: CASSTGQGSPYEQYF. In DNA, the CDR3 is TGCGCCAGCAGCACGGGACAGGGGAGTCCCTACGAGCAGTACTTC.

The chain links TRBV7-9 to TRBJ1-3; D is perhaps TRBD1 (6 bases). This CDR3 comprises 16 residues. Germline V gives CDR1 SEHNR, CDR2 FQNEAQ (reference sequence). V lost 1 base to trimming and J lost 4 bases, with 14 bases between them. CDR3 nucleotides: TGTGCCAGCAGCTTAGGTCGGGGGGCGGCAGGAAACACCATATATTTT. Amino acid sequence: CASSLGRGAAGNTIYF.